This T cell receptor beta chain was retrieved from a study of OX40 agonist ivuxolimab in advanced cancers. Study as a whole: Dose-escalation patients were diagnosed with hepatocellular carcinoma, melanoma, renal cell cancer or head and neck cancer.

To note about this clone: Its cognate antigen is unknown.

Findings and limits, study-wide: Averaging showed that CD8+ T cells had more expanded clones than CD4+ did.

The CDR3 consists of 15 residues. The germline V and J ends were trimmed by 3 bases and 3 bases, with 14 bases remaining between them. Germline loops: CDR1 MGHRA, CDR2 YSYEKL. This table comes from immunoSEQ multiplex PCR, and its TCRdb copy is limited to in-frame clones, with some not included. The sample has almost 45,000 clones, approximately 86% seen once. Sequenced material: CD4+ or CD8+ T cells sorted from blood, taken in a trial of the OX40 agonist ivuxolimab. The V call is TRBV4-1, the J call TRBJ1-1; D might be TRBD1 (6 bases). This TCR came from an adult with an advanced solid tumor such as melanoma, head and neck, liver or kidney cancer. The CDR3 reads CASSHPEGVDTEAFF. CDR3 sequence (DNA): TGCGCCAGCAGCCACCCAGAGGGGGTAGACACTGAAGCTTTCTTT.